Sequencing of this T cell receptor beta chain was carried out in a study of blood T cells in healthy people across ages. Background on the study: Capture by template switching was about one barcoded beta molecule per two T cells. Notes on the study in general: A roughly linear age-dependent decrease characterized TCR beta diversity per million T cells. Researchers judged that diversity estimates from one million T cells fell short of true values.

V lost 4 bases to trimming and J lost 4 bases; unmatched junction nucleotides: 11. The CDR3 is 15 amino acids. Germline V gene data show CDR1 as SGHDT and CDR2 as YYEEEE. Concerning this clonotype itself: The antigen is not known.

Isolation recovered at least 7 million PBMCs from every sample. Combining a sample-barcoded 5' primer with a J-beta primer mix, a second PCR ran for 7 to 11 cycles. TCRdb recomputed calls from the 5' RACE reads with MiXCR, one row per CDR3 protein. The sample shows roughly 2 million distinct CDR3 sequences, around half of them seen only once. The TCR sequence derives from a middle-aged woman in good health. This chain uses TRBV5-6 with TRBJ2-7; 7 bases fit TRBD2. Sequenced material: blood. This CDR3 is CASSGAGTGPYEQYF. CDR3 sequence (DNA): TGTGCCAGCAGCGGAGCGGGGACTGGTCCTTACGAGCAGTACTTC. The complete variable domain, with remaining parts taken from reference TRBV5-6 and TRBJ2-7, reads DAGVTQSPTHLIKTRGQQVTLRCSPKSGHDTVSWYQQALGQGPQFIFQYYEEEERQRGNFPDRFSGHQFPNYSSELNVNALLLGDSALYLCASSGAGTGPYEQYFGPGTRLTVT.